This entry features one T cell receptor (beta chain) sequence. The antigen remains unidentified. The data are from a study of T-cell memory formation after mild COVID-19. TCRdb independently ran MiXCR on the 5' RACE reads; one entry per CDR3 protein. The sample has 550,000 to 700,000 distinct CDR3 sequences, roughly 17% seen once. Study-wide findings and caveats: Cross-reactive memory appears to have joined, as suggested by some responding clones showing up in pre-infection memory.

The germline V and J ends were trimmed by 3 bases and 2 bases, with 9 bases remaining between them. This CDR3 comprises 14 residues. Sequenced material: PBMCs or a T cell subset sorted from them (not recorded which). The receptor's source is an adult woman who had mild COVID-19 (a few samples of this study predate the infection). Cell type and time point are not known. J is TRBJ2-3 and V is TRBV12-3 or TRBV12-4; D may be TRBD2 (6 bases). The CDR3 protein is CASSFGEDTDTQYF. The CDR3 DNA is TGTGCCAGCAGTTTCGGGGAGGACACAGATACGCAGTATTTT.